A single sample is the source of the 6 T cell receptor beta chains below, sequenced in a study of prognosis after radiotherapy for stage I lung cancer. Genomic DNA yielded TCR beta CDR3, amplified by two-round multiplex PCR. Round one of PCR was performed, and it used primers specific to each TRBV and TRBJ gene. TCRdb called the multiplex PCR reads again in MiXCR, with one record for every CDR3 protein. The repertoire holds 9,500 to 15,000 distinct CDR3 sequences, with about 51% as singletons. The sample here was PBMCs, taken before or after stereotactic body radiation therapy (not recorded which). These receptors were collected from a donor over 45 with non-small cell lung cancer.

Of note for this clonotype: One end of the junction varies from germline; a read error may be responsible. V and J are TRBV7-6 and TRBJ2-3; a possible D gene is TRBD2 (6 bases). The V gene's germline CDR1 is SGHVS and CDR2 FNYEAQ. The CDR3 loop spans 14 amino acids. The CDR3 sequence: CAISPTWGADTQYF. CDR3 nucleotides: TGTGCCATCAGCCCTACCTGGGGGGCAGATACGCAGTATTTT.

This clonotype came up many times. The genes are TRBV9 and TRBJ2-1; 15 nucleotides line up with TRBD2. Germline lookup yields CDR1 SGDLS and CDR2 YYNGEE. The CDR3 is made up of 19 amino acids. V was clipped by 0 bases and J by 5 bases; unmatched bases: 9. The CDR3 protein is CASSVGTSGRGRRDNEQFF. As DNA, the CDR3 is TGTGCCAGCAGCGTAGGGACTAGCGGGAGGGGGAGAAGAGACAATGAGCAGTTCTTC. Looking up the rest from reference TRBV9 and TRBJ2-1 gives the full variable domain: DSGVTQTPKHLITATGQRVTLRCSPRSGDLSVYWYQQSLDQGLQFLIQYYNGEERAKGNILERFSAQQFPDLHSELNLSSLELGDSALYFCASSVGTSGRGRRDNEQFFGPGTRLTVL.

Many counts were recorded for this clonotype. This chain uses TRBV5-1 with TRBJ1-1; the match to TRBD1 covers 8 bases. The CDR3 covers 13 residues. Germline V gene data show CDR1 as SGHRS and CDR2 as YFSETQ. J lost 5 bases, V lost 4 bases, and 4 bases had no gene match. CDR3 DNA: TGCGCCAGCAGCCCCGACAGGGGTACTGAAGCTTTCTTT. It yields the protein CASSPDRGTEAFF.

In DNA, the CDR3 is TGTGCCAGCAGTTACAACCTGGACAGGGGACGCGAGCAGTACTTC. Amino acid sequence: CASSYNLDRGREQYF. The chain has TRBV6-5 and TRBJ2-7, with 9 bases matching TRBD1. Germline V CDR1 and CDR2: MNHEY, SVGAGI. Germline trimming cut 2 bases from V and 6 bases from J; bases unmatched to any gene: 8. This CDR3 comprises 15 residues.

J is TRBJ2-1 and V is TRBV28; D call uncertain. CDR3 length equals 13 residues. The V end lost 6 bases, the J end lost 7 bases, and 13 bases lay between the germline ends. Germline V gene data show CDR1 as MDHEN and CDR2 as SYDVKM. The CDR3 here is CASRVVPGNEQFF. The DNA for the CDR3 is TGTGCCAGCAGGGTGGTACCAGGAAATGAGCAGTTCTTC. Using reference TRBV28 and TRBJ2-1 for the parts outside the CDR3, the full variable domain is DVKVTQSSRYLVKRTGEKVFLECVQDMDHENMFWYRQDPGLGLRLIYFSYDVKMKEKGDIPEGYSVSREKKERFSLILESASTNQTSMYLCASRVVPGNEQFFGPGTRLTVL.

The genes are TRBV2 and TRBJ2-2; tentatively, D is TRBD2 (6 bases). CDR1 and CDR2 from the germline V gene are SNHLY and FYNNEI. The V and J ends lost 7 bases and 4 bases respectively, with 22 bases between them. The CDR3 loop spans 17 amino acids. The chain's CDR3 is CASNSGAGGPCTGELFF. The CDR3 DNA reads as TGTGCCAGCAACTCTGGGGCAGGAGGGCCATGCACCGGGGAGCTGTTTTTT.